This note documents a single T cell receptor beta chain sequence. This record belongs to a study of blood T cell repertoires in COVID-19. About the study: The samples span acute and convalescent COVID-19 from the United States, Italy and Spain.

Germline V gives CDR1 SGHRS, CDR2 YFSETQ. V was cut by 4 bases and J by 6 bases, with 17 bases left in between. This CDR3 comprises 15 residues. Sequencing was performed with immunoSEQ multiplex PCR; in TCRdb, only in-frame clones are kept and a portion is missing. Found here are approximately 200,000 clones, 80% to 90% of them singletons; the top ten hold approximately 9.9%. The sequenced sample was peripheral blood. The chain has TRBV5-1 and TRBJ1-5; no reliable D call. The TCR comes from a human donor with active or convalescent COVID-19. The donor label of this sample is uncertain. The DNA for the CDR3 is TGCGCCAGCAGCCCGTTTATAGGGAGTAGTCAGCCCCAGCATTTT. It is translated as CASSPFIGSSQPQHF.